Each of the 8 T cell receptor beta chains below was sequenced from the same sample in a study of CD8 T cells in ankylosing spondylitis. From the 5' RACE reads, TCRdb called clonotypes with MiXCR, one entry per CDR3 protein. The table has fewer than 500,000 distinct CDR3 sequences, approximately 26% seen once; the top ten hold 0.89%. These receptors are not linked to any known antigen. Study observations and caveats: Roughly eight highly homologous variants made up a TCR beta motif that seemed to typify ankylosing spondylitis blood.

The source material was blood, either unsorted or a sorted T cell fraction (not recorded which). Every receptor here comes from a male donor with ankylosing spondylitis.

This clonotype was detected many times. V is TRBV12-3 or TRBV12-4 and J is TRBJ2-1, with unresolved D. The CDR3 has 14 residues. Trimming pared 1 base from V and 6 bases from J, leaving 10 bases between. CDR3 sequence reads: CASSLGSGFNEQFF. CDR3 sequence (DNA): TGTGCCAGCAGTTTAGGCTCCGGGTTCAATGAGCAGTTCTTC.

The rearrangement uses TRBV21-1 and TRBJ2-1; no check of the table's D call, TRBD2, against the DNA was made. TRBV21-1 is annotated as a pseudogene. The CDR3 length is 16 residues. This chain's CDR3 is CASSKDPGTSPHEQFF. The CDR3 coding sequence is TGTGCCAGCAGCAAAGACCCCGGGACTAGCCCCCATGAGCAGTTCTTC.

This clonotype showed up just a few times. The chain employs TRBV18 and TRBJ2-1; D perhaps matches TRBD2 (5 bases). The germline V and J ends were trimmed by 3 bases and 8 bases, with 11 bases remaining between them. The CDR3 sequence is 13 residues long. CDR1 and CDR2 (germline): KGHSH, LQKENI. CDR3 protein: CASSPRVGDEQFF. The CDR3 nucleotides are TGTGCCAGCTCACCTCGAGTCGGGGATGAGCAGTTCTTC.

The chain carries TRBV2 and TRBJ2-5, with D tentatively TRBD1 or TRBD2 (6 bases each). Trimming shortened V by 5 bases and J by 0 bases, and 13 bases separated the two germline ends. There are 15 residues in the CDR3. Per the germline V gene, CDR1 is SNHLY and CDR2 is FYNNEI. This chain's CDR3 is CASSPGGGYQETQYF. CDR3 coding DNA: TGTGCCAGCAGTCCCGGGGGCGGGTACCAAGAGACCCAGTACTTC. Full variable domain (rest looked up from reference TRBV2 and TRBJ2-5): EPEVTQTPSHQVTQMGQEVILRCVPISNHLYFYWYRQILGQKVEFLVSFYNNEISEKSEIFDDQFSVERPDGSNFTLKIRSTKLEDSAMYFCASSPGGGYQETQYFGPGTRLLVL.

This clonotype was picked up many times. The rearrangement links TRBV12-3 or TRBV12-4 to TRBJ2-1; D unclear. The CDR3 is made up of 12 amino acids. V gave up 6 bases and J gave up 6 bases, with 9 bases separating them. In DNA, the CDR3 is TGTGCCAGCAGACCTAACAGCAATGAGCAGTTCTTC. It is translated as CASRPNSNEQFF.

This clonotype was counted only a few times. V usage is TRBV20-1 and J usage is TRBJ2-7, with 10 positions matching TRBD2. Germline CDR1 DFQATT, CDR2 SNEGSKA (reference sequence). The CDR3 runs 15 residues. Losses at the gene ends were 1 base for V and 4 bases for J; bases not matched to a gene: 7. DNA of the CDR3: TGCAGTGCTAGAGTGGCTAGCGGGAGTGGGTACGAGCAGTACTTC. It specifies CSARVASGSGYEQYF.

This clonotype turned up a few times. The J gene is TRBJ2-3, the V gene TRBV5-6, with a weak D call TRBD1 (5 bases). CDR1 SGHDT and CDR2 YYEEEE come from the germline V gene. V shed 1 base and J shed 3 bases, with 6 bases lying between them. The CDR3 length is 13 residues. CDR3 sequence (DNA): TGTGCCAGCAGCTTGAAGGGGACAGATACGCAGTATTTT. Translated, it gives CASSLKGTDTQYF.

The sample holds a few counts of this clonotype. The chain combines TRBV5-1 with TRBJ2-3; no firm D call. CDR1 SGHRS and CDR2 YFSETQ come from the germline V gene. Trimming removed 0 bases at V and 2 bases at J, with 7 bases between. The CDR3 totals 14 residues. The CDR3 sequence is CASSLGGFTDTQYF. CDR3 DNA sequence: TGCGCCAGCAGCTTGGGTGGGTTCACAGATACGCAGTATTTT.